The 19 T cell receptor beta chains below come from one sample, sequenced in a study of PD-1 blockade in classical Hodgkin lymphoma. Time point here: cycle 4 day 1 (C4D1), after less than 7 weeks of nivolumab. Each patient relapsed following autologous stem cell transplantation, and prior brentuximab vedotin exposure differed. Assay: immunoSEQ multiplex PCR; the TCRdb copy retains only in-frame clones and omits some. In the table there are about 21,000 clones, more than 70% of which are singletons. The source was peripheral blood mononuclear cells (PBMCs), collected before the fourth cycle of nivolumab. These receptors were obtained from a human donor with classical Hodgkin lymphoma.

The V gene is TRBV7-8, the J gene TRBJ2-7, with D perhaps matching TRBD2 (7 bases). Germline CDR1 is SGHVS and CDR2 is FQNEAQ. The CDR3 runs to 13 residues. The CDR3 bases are TGTGCGGGGGGGGCACCCCGCTCCTACGAGCAGTACTTC. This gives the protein CAGGAPRSYEQYF.

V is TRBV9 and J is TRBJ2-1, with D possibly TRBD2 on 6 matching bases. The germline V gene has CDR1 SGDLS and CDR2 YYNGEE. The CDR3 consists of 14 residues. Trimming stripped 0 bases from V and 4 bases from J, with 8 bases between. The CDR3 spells CASSVEEGYNEQFF. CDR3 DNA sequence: TGTGCCAGCAGCGTAGAGGAGGGGTACAATGAGCAGTTCTTC.

CDR3 region: CASSPLNTDTQYF. DNA of the CDR3: TGCGCCAGCAGCCCCCTAAACACAGATACGCAGTATTTT. The chain is built from TRBV5-1 and TRBJ2-3; no clear D. Trimming shortened V by 4 bases and J by 2 bases, and 8 bases separated the two germline ends. Germline lookup yields CDR1 SGHRS and CDR2 YFSETQ. This CDR3 has 13 residues.

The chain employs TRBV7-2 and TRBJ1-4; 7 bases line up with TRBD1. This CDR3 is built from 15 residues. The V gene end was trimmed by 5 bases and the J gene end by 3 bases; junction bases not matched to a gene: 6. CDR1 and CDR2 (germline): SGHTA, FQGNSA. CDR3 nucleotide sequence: TGTGCCAGCAGCCTAAGACAGGGCTCTAATGAAAAACTGTTTTTT. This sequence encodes CASSLRQGSNEKLFF.

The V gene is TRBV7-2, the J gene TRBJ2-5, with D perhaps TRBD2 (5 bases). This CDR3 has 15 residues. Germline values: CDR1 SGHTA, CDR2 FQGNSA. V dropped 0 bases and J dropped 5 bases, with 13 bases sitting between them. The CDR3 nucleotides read TGTGCCAGCAGCTTAGCCGGAGGCACCACGGAGACCCAGTACTTC. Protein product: CASSLAGGTTETQYF.

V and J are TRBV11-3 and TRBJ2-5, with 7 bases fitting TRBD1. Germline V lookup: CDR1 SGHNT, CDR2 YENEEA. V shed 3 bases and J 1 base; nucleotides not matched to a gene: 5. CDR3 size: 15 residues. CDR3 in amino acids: CASSFRTGLQETQYF. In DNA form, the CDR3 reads TGTGCCAGCAGCTTCCGGACAGGTCTCCAAGAGACCCAGTACTTC.

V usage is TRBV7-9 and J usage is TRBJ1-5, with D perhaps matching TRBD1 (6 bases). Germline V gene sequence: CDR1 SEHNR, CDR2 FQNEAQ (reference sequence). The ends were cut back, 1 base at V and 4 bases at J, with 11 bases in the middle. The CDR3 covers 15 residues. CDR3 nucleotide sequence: TGTGCCAGCAGCTTAGGCACAGGGTTAAATCAGCCCCAGCATTTT. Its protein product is CASSLGTGLNQPQHF.

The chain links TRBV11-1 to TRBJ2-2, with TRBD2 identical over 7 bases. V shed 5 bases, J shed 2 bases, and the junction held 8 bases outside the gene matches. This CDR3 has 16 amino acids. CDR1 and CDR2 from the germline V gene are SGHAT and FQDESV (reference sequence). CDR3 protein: CASSILAGVNTGELFF. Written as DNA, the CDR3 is TGTGCCAGCAGCATTTTGGCGGGGGTTAACACCGGGGAGCTGTTTTTT. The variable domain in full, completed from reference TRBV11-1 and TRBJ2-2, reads EAEVAQSPRYKITEKSQAVAFWCDPISGHATLYWYRQILGQGPELLVQFQDESVVDDSQLPKDRFSAERLKGVDSTLKIQPAELGDSAMYLCASSILAGVNTGELFFGEGSRLTVL.

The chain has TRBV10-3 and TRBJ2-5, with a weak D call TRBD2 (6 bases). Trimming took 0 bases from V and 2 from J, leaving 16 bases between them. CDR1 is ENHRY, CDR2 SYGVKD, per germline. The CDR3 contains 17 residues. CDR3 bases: TGTGCCATCAGTGAGTCTGGTTGGGAGGCCTATCAAGAGACCCAGTACTTC. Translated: CAISESGWEAYQETQYF.

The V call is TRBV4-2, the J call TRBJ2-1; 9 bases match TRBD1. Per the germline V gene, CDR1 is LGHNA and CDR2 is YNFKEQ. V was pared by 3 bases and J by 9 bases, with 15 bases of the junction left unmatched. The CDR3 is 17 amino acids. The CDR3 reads CASSHPTRRTGEFEQFF. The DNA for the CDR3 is TGTGCCAGCAGCCACCCCACTAGGAGGACAGGGGAATTTGAGCAGTTCTTC.

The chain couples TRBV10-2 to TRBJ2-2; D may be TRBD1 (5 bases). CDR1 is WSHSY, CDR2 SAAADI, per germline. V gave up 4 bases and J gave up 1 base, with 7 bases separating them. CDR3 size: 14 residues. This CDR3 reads CASSVRGNTGELFF. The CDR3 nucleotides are TGCGCCAGCAGTGTAAGGGGGAACACCGGGGAGCTGTTTTTT.

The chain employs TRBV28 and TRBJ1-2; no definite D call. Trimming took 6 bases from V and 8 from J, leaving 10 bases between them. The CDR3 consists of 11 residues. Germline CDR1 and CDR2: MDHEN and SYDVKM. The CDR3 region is CASSRPAGYTF. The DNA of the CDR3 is TGTGCCAGCAGCAGACCGGCGGGCTACACCTTC.

The CDR3 sequence: CASSPRQTGGRNTIYF. CDR3 nucleotides: TGTGCCAGCAGCCCCCGTCAGACAGGGGGGCGAAACACCATATATTTT. J is TRBJ1-3 and V is TRBV9, with 9 bases matching TRBD1. The J segment lost 5 bases and the V segment lost 4 bases, leaving 10 bases of the junction unmatched. Germline loops: CDR1 SGDLS, CDR2 YYNGEE. The CDR3 extends over 16 amino acids.

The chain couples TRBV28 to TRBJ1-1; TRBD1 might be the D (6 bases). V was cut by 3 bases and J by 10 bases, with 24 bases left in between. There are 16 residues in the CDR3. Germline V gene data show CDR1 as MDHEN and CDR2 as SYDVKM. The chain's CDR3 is CASSFLGQGARSGAFF. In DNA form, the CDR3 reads TGTGCCAGCAGTTTTCTGGGACAAGGGGCTCGGTCGGGAGCTTTCTTT.

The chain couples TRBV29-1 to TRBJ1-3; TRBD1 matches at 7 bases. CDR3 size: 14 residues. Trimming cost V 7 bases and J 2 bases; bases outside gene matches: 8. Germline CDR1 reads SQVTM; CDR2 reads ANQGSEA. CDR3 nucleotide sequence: TGCAGCGCCTTGGAGGGGGCGGCTGGAAACACCATATATTTT. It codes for CSALEGAAGNTIYF.

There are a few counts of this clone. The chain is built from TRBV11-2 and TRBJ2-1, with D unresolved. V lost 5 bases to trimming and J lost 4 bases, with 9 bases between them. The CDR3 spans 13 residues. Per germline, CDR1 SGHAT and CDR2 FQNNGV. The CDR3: CASSTAFYNEQFF. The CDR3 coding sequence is TGTGCCAGCAGCACCGCGTTTTACAATGAGCAGTTCTTC.

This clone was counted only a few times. CDR3 sequence reads: CASNRLADTGELFF. In DNA, the CDR3 is TGTGCCAGTAACCGTCTAGCGGACACCGGGGAGCTGTTTTTT. The chain uses TRBV19 and TRBJ2-2; 7 positions agree with TRBD2. Germline V gives CDR1 LNHDA, CDR2 SQIVND (reference sequence). The CDR3 runs to 14 residues. Trimming took 7 bases from V and 3 from J; bases not matched to a gene: 5.

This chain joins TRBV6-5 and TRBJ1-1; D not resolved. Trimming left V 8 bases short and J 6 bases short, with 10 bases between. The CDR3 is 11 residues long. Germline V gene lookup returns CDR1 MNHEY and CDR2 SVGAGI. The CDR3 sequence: CASLRGAEAFF. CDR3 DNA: TGTGCCAGCCTACGCGGGGCTGAAGCTTTCTTT.

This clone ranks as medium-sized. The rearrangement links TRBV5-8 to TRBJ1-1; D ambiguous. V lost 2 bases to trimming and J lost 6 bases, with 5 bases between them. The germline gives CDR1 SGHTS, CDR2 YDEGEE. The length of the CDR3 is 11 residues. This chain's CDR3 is CASSFAAEAFF. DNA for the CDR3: TGTGCCAGCAGCTTCGCCGCTGAAGCTTTCTTT.